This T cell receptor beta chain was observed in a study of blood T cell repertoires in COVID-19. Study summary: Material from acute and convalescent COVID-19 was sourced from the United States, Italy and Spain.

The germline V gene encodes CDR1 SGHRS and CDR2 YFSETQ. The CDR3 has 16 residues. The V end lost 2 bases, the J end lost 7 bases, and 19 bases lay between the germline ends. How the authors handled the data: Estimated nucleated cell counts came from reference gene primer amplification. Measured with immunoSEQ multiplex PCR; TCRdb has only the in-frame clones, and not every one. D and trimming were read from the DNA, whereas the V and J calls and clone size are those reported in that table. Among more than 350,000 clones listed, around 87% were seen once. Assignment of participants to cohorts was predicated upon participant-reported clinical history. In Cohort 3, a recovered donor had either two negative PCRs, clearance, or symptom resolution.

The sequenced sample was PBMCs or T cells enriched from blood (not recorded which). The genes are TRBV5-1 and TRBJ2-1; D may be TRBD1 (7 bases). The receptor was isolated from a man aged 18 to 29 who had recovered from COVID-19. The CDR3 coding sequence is TGCGCCAGCAGCTTCCGACTAGGGGGCGCGGCAAATGAGCAGTTCTTC. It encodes CASSFRLGGAANEQFF.